The 5 T cell receptor beta chains below come from one sample, sequenced in a study of cytomegalovirus exposure and HLA in healthy donors. Sequencing was performed with immunoSEQ multiplex PCR; in TCRdb, only in-frame clones are kept and a portion is missing. The sample contains roughly 250,000 clones, about 90% of which appear only once. Sequenced input: PBMCs. The receptor source for this set is a woman younger than 35 in good health and CMV-seronegative.

V and J are TRBV7-9 and TRBJ2-1, with TRBD2 matching over 10 bases. The CDR3 has 16 residues. The germline CDR1 and CDR2 sequences are SEHNR and FQNEAQ (reference sequence). Trimming at V came to 2 bases and at J to 9 bases, leaving 10 bases not matched to a gene. The CDR3 coding sequence is TGTGCCAGCAGCTTAACCAGCGGGGGGGCGAGAAGTGAGCAGTTCTTC. Protein sequence: CASSLTSGGARSEQFF.

This chain links TRBV7-8 with TRBJ2-3, with TRBD2 matching over 15 bases. Germline V gene data show CDR1 as SGHVS and CDR2 as FQNEAQ. The CDR3 is made up of 18 amino acids. V shed 0 bases and J 4 bases; nucleotides not matched to a gene: 5. This chain's CDR3 is CASSLARTSGGAPDTQYF. The CDR3 coding sequence is TGTGCCAGCAGCTTAGCGCGGACTAGCGGGGGGGCTCCAGATACGCAGTATTTT. Full variable domain (remainder filled in from reference TRBV7-8 and TRBJ2-3): GAGVSQSPRYKVAKRGQDVALRCDPISGHVSLFWYQQALGQGPEFLTYFQNEAQLDKSGLPSDRFFAERPEGSVSTLKIQRTQQEDSAVYLCASSLARTSGGAPDTQYFGPGTRLTVL.

The chain joins TRBV2 to TRBJ1-5, with D possibly being TRBD1 (6 bases). Trimming took off 8 bases at V and 12 bases at J, with 23 bases between the two ends. The germline V gene encodes CDR1 SNHLY and CDR2 FYNNEI. CDR3 length equals 14 residues. The CDR3 protein is CASGSPGEGWLQHF. The CDR3 nucleotides read TGTGCCAGCGGTTCCCCAGGGGAAGGGTGGCTCCAGCATTTT.

This clone was seen repeatedly, ten times or more. The chain uses TRBV5-1 and TRBJ2-1, with D hard to call. V lost 0 bases and J 0 bases, leaving 10 bases between the germline ends. Germline V gene data show CDR1 as SGHRS and CDR2 as YFSETQ. CDR3 length: 16 residues. The CDR3 loop reads CASSLELLSSYNEQFF. DNA for the CDR3: TGCGCCAGCAGCTTGGAGCTGCTGAGCTCCTACAATGAGCAGTTCTTC.

V and J are TRBV28 and TRBJ1-4, with D uncertain. The germline V and J ends were trimmed by 1 base and 7 bases, with 7 bases remaining between them. Germline V gene data show CDR1 as MDHEN and CDR2 as SYDVKM. The CDR3 is made up of 13 amino acids. The CDR3 spells CASSLSGIEKLFF. CDR3 coding DNA: TGTGCCAGCAGTTTATCGGGTATTGAAAAACTGTTTTTT. The variable domain in full, completed from reference TRBV28 and TRBJ1-4, reads DVKVTQSSRYLVKRTGEKVFLECVQDMDHENMFWYRQDPGLGLRLIYFSYDVKMKEKGDIPEGYSVSREKKERFSLILESASTNQTSMYLCASSLSGIEKLFFGSGTQLSVL.